This TCR beta chain was captured by sequencing in a study of T cell responses to AZD1222 COVID-19 vaccine. Study-wide results and caveats: Across spike, vaccine-associated CD4 TCRs were found, dominant at 160-218 and 743-854. White British ancestry dominated among donors, who included more females, and clonal diversity was possibly underestimated.

V lost 4 bases and J 2 bases, leaving 12 bases between the germline ends. Germline CDR1 reads SGHKS; CDR2 reads YYEKEE (reference sequence). The CDR3 is 15 residues long. The method was immunoSEQ multiplex PCR; TCRdb's version includes in-frame clones alone and lacks a portion of them. The sample yields about 150,000 clones, about 83% seen once. With regard to this clone: The target antigen is unknown.

The sequence came from an adult who received the AZD1222 COVID-19 vaccine. This chain connects TRBV5-5 to TRBJ1-4, with a possible D match to TRBD1 (5 bases). The input for sequencing was peripheral blood, taken 28 days after the second AZD1222 dose. For the CDR3, the DNA is TGTGCCAGCAGCCGGGGACTGACGACTAATGAAAAACTGTTTTTT. Residues: CASSRGLTTNEKLFF. Full variable domain (outside the CDR3, taken from reference TRBV5-5 and TRBJ1-4): DAGVTQSPTHLIKTRGQQVTLRCSPISGHKSVSWYQQVLGQGPQFIFQYYEKEERGRGNFPDRFSARQFPNYSSELNVNALLLGDSALYLCASSRGLTTNEKLFFGSGTQLSVL.